This T cell receptor (beta chain) was sequenced in a study of blood T cell repertoires in COVID-19. Study as a whole: The United States, Italy and Spain were the sources of the acute and convalescent COVID-19 samples. PBMCs, B-cell-depleted T cells, or T cells provided the cDNA or gDNA that made up the material.

Data came from immunoSEQ multiplex PCR; TCRdb stores just in-frame clones and leaves some out. The profile shows around 240,000 clones, roughly 81% of them singletons. The CDR3 consists of 17 residues. V shed 3 bases and J shed 0 bases, with 17 bases lying between them. Germline V lookup: CDR1 MDHEN, CDR2 SYDVKM. The sample was peripheral blood. The chain has TRBV28 and TRBJ1-2; D gene ambiguous. This receptor was obtained from a middle-aged man with acute or convalescent COVID-19. DNA of the CDR3: TGTGCCAGCAGTTTCCGAAGCGCGCCCCTAGCTAACTATGGCTACACCTTC. Residues: CASSFRSAPLANYGYTF.